A selection of T cell receptor beta chains follows, all from one sample in a study of beta chain features in type 1 diabetes. The repertoire was sequenced with immunoSEQ multiplex PCR; TCRdb's copy has only in-frame clones and lacks some. The sample carries 150,000 to 190,000 clones, 10% recorded once. Sequences were obtained from central memory CD4+ T cells from blood. All receptors derive from a man aged 25-40 years with type 1 diabetes. Each CDR3 is given with its conserved first and last residue. The D gene is left open where the match is weak. Clone size appears in some rows only: once, few, many, or a class for an expanded clone.

TRBJ2-2,NA,NA,TRBV5-1,CASRVAASTGELFF,TGCGCCAGCAGAGTAGCGGCCTCCACCGGGGAGCTGTTTTTT
TRBJ2-6,few,TRBD1,TRBV19,CASKAGTGDPGANVLTF,TGTGCCAGCAAGGCCGGGACAGGGGACCCTGGGGCCAACGTCCTGACTTTC
TRBJ1-4,NA,NA,TRBV30,CAWSRANEKLFF,TGTGCCTGGAGCAGGGCCAATGAAAAACTGTTTTTT
TRBJ2-6,NA,NA,TRBV11-2,CASSVAPGLLSGANVLTF,TGTGCCAGCAGCGTAGCCCCGGGACTGCTCTCTGGGGCCAACGTCCTGACTTTC
TRBJ2-7,NA,TRBD2,TRBV15,CATSSSLTSGLCEQYF,TGTGCCACCAGCAGTAGCTTGACTAGCGGGCTCTGCGAGCAGTACTTC
TRBJ2-5,NA,TRBD2,TRBV4-1,CASSFGTSGPGGETQYF,TGCGCCAGCAGCTTCGGGACTAGCGGCCCAGGGGGTGAGACCCAGTACTTC
TRBJ2-1,few,NA,TRBV6-1,CASTGLIYNEQFF,TGTGCCAGCACTGGACTGATATACAATGAGCAGTTCTTC
TRBJ1-2,NA,NA,TRBV7-3,CASSLGRGDNGYTF,TGTGCCAGCAGCTTGGGGCGGGGTGATAATGGCTACACCTTC
TRBJ1-4,few,NA,TRBV27,CASSLFGVGSGEKLFF,TGTGCCAGCAGTTTATTCGGGGTCGGCTCTGGCGAAAAACTGTTTTTT
TRBJ2-1,NA,TRBD1,TRBV28,CASRHDRGMNEQFF,TGTGCCAGCAGACACGACAGGGGAATGAATGAGCAGTTCTTC
TRBJ2-3,few,NA,TRBV5-4,CASSLVASGTDTQYF,TGTGCCAGCAGCTTGGTAGCGTCCGGCACAGATACGCAGTATTTT
TRBJ2-2,few,TRBD2,TRBV5-1,CASSLSGTSLPGELFF,TGCGCCAGCAGTTTAAGCGGGACTAGCCTTCCCGGGGAGCTGTTTTTT
TRBJ2-7,NA,NA,TRBV5-1,CASSSRDSGREQYF,TGCGCCAGCAGCTCCCGGGACTCCGGCCGGGAGCAGTACTTC
TRBJ2-5,NA,TRBD2,TRBV27,CASSRRLAGGLETQYF,TGTGCCAGCAGCCGTAGACTAGCGGGAGGATTGGAGACCCAGTACTTC
TRBJ2-1,NA,TRBD2,TRBV4-2,CASSQEGLGGGNNEQFF,TGTGCCAGCAGCCAAGAGGGGCTTGGGGGGGGGAACAATGAGCAGTTCTTC
TRBJ2-1,few,TRBD2,TRBV5-1,CASSLGDLAVYNEQFF,TGCGCCAGCAGCTTGGGGGATCTAGCGGTCTACAATGAGCAGTTCTTC
TRBJ2-7,few,TRBD2,TRBV18,CASSRLSGREHEQYF,TGTGCCAGCTCACGGCTCTCCGGGCGGGAGCACGAGCAGTACTTC
TRBJ1-2,few,NA,TRBV6-1,CASSVSGEYGYTF,TGTGCCAGCAGTGTTTCAGGGGAGTACGGCTACACCTTC
TRBJ1-1,few,TRBD1,TRBV23-1,CASSLPGPSAGGYEAFF,TGCGCCAGCAGTCTCCCCGGTCCCTCCGCAGGGGGATATGAAGCTTTCTTT
TRBJ1-5,NA,NA,TRBV19,CASKHRGDINQPQHF,TGTGCCAGTAAGCATCGGGGAGATATTAATCAGCCCCAGCATTTT
TRBJ2-1,few,TRBD2,TRBV4-2,CASSQPSGGYYNEQFF,TGTGCCAGCAGCCAGCCTAGCGGGGGGTACTACAATGAGCAGTTCTTC
TRBJ1-1,few,TRBD1,TRBV23-1,CASSPYDRQGWNTEAFF,TGCGCCAGCAGTCCTTACGACCGACAGGGCTGGAACACTGAAGCTTTCTTT
TRBJ2-3,NA,TRBD2,TRBV15,CATSPQGTSGSASTDTQYF,TGTGCCACCAGCCCGCAAGGGACTAGCGGGAGCGCCAGCACAGATACGCAGTATTTT
TRBJ2-6,few,TRBD2,TRBV7-3,CASSLRGLAGSRSGANVLTF,TGTGCCAGCAGCTTAAGGGGCCTAGCGGGAAGTCGGTCTGGGGCCAACGTCCTGACTTTC
TRBJ2-1,NA,TRBD2,TRBV18,CASSPSQREGEMQFF,TGTGCCAGCTCACCCTCACAGCGGGAGGGCGAAATGCAGTTCTTC
TRBJ2-6,few,TRBD1,TRBV5-4,CASSSGQQRAGANVLTF,TGTGCCAGCAGCTCGGGACAGCAACGAGCTGGGGCCAACGTCCTGACTTTC
TRBJ2-1,NA,NA,TRBV7-3,CASSKQGLVYNEQFF,TGTGCCAGCAGCAAACAGGGTTTGGTGTACAATGAGCAGTTCTTC
TRBJ2-7,NA,TRBD2,TRBV29-1,CSVLAGGRTYEQYF,TGCAGCGTGTTAGCGGGAGGGAGGACCTACGAGCAGTACTTC
TRBJ1-2,NA,NA,TRBV11-1,CASSRDSLYGYTF,TGTGCCAGCAGCCGCGACAGCCTCTATGGCTACACCTTC
TRBJ2-1,NA,NA,TRBV5-4,CASSLNPTKRPLRNEQFF,TGTGCCAGCAGCTTGAATCCGACTAAAAGGCCTCTACGGAATGAGCAGTTCTTC
TRBJ2-1,few,NA,TRBV18,CATLPGLLIYNEQFF,TGTGCCACCTTGCCGGGACTGCTGATTTACAATGAGCAGTTCTTC
TRBJ2-1,few,TRBD2,TRBV7-2,CASSLKRGLLDEQFF,TGTGCCAGCAGCTTAAAGCGGGGGCTTTTAGATGAGCAGTTCTTC
TRBJ2-1,few,NA,TRBV7-3,CASSATSGEQFF,TGTGCCAGCAGTGCGACATCGGGGGAGCAGTTCTTC
TRBJ2-7,few,NA,TRBV21-1,CASSKDAGQGCYEQYF,TGTGCCAGCAGCAAAGACGCGGGACAGGGATGCTACGAGCAGTACTTC
TRBJ2-1,NA,TRBD2,TRBV6-5,CAGMSGRASYNEQFF,TGTGCCGGTATGAGCGGGAGGGCCTCCTACAATGAGCAGTTCTTC
TRBJ1-2,NA,NA,TRBV2,CASSLAGGSGYTF,TGTGCCAGCAGCCTAGCGGGGGGCTCTGGCTACACCTTC
TRBJ2-5,NA,TRBD1,TRBV7-3,CASSRGGFQETQYF,TGTGCCAGCAGCCGAGGGGGCTTCCAAGAGACCCAGTACTTC
TRBJ2-1,few,NA,TRBV28,CASSPVRSSSYNEQFF,TGTGCCAGCAGTCCGGTCCGGAGTAGCTCCTACAATGAGCAGTTCTTC
TRBJ2-1,few,TRBD2,TRBV11-2,CASSRGLAEYNEQFF,TGTGCCAGCAGCCGGGGACTAGCGGAATACAATGAGCAGTTCTTC
TRBJ2-3,few,TRBD1,TRBV5-1,CASSSGQGAGTDTQYF,TGCGCCAGCAGCTCCGGACAGGGGGCTGGCACAGATACGCAGTATTTT
TRBJ2-7,few,TRBD1,TRBV7-3,CASSLQGPPYEQYF,TGTGCCAGCAGCCTACAGGGGCCCCCCTACGAGCAGTACTTC
TRBJ2-1,few,TRBD2,TRBV4-1,CASSPYSGRMVEQFF,TGCGCCAGCAGCCCCTATAGCGGGAGAATGGTTGAGCAGTTCTTC
TRBJ2-7,few,NA,TRBV7-8,CASSTDQGEQYF,TGTGCCAGCAGCACAGACCAGGGGGAGCAGTACTTC
TRBJ2-2,NA,TRBD1,TRBV7-9,CASSPGQGLTGELFF,TGTGCCAGCAGCCCGGGACAGGGCCTCACCGGGGAGCTGTTTTTT
TRBJ2-7,NA,NA,TRBV6-6,CASNTGYSYEQYF,TGTGCCAGTAATACAGGTTACTCCTACGAGCAGTACTTC
TRBJ2-5,few,NA,TRBV5-1,CASSLGLLETQYF,TGCGCCAGCAGCTTGGGGCTGCTAGAGACCCAGTACTTC
TRBJ2-1,few,NA,TRBV11-2,CASSLEGANAPNNEQFF,TGTGCCAGCAGCTTAGAGGGGGCTAATGCCCCAAACAATGAGCAGTTCTTC
TRBJ2-3,NA,TRBD2,TRBV6-6,CASRSGTSGANTQYF,TGTGCCAGCAGATCCGGGACTAGCGGGGCTAATACGCAGTATTTT